Following are 18 T cell receptor beta chains from one sample sequenced in a study of OX40 agonist ivuxolimab in advanced cancers. The assay was immunoSEQ multiplex PCR, and TCRdb's table has in-frame clones only and misses some. The repertoire holds around 79,000 clones, with 85% as singletons. The sample was CD4+ or CD8+ T cells sorted from blood, taken in a trial of the OX40 agonist ivuxolimab. The source of these receptors is an adult with an advanced solid tumor such as melanoma, head and neck, liver or kidney cancer.

The chain joins TRBV5-8 to TRBJ1-2, with D unresolved. CDR1 is SGHTS, CDR2 YDEGEE, per germline. This CDR3 has 15 amino acids. V was cut by 4 bases and J by 4 bases, with 17 bases left in between. The CDR3 region has the DNA TGTGCCAGCAGCCCTTACAGCACTTGGGGCTATGGCTACACCTTC. This gives the protein CASSPYSTWGYGYTF.

This clone appeared once. This sequence joins TRBV29-1 and TRBJ1-3; D call uncertain. The V end was cut by 5 bases, the J end by 1 base, with 9 bases between. Germline CDR1 is SQVTM and CDR2 is ANQGSEA. The CDR3 consists of 13 residues. The CDR3 DNA reads TGCAGCGTTAAGGGTGGTTCTGGAAACACCATATATTTT. Its protein product is CSVKGGSGNTIYF.

The chain carries TRBV10-2 and TRBJ1-6; D gene uncertain. V was pared by 0 bases and J by 13 bases, with 10 bases between. The CDR3 is 13 amino acids. Germline V CDR1 and CDR2: WSHSY, SAAADI. CDR3 in DNA: TGCGCCAGCAGTGAGTCGGATTCCTCGCCCCTCCACTTT. Its protein product is CASSESDSSPLHF.

The chain's CDR3 is CASSFSGGAGTGTQYF. DNA for the CDR3: TGTGCCAGCAGCTTTAGCGGGGGGGCCGGGACGGGCACGCAGTATTTT. The chain joins TRBV7-8 to TRBJ2-3, with 11 bases identical to TRBD2. Trimming removed 3 bases from V and 9 bases from J; junction bases left unmatched: 11. CDR1 and CDR2 from the germline V gene are SGHVS and FQNEAQ. CDR3 size: 16 residues.

The chain is built from TRBV11-1 and TRBJ1-2; 8 bases line up with TRBD1. The CDR3 covers 14 residues. V trimming: 5 bases; J trimming: 4 bases; junction bases outside the gene matches: 6. Per germline, CDR1 SGHAT and CDR2 FQDESV (reference sequence). CDR3 bases: TGTGCCAGCAGCGCCAGACAGGGGATCTATGGCTACACCTTC. Translation: CASSARQGIYGYTF. The entire variable domain, with the rest obtained from reference TRBV11-1 and TRBJ1-2, is as follows: EAEVAQSPRYKITEKSQAVAFWCDPISGHATLYWYRQILGQGPELLVQFQDESVVDDSQLPKDRFSAERLKGVDSTLKIQPAELGDSAMYLCASSARQGIYGYTFGSGTRLTVV.

The chain links TRBV7-9 to TRBJ1-2, with 10 bases matching TRBD1. CDR1 and CDR2 from the germline V gene are SEHNR and FQNEAQ (reference sequence). The CDR3 extends over 13 amino acids. The junction had 3 bases not matched to a gene; V was cut back by 5 bases and J by 6 bases. The CDR3 reads CASSLDRGHGYTF. The CDR3 DNA follows: TGTGCCAGCAGCCTAGACAGGGGGCATGGCTACACCTTC.

The genes are TRBV7-3 and TRBJ1-2; D is ambiguous. Germline V gives CDR1 SGHTA, CDR2 FQGTGA. The V and J ends lost 2 bases and 6 bases respectively, with 13 bases between them. This CDR3 is 14 amino acids long. The CDR3 loop reads CASSLGPYQDGYTF. The DNA for the CDR3 is TGTGCCAGCAGCTTAGGCCCCTACCAGGATGGCTACACCTTC.

This chain connects TRBV2 to TRBJ2-1, with 8 bases fitting TRBD2. This CDR3 has 15 residues. The germline gives CDR1 SNHLY, CDR2 FYNNEI. V was clipped by 5 bases and J by 2 bases; unmatched bases: 5. The CDR3 loop reads CASSRTSQTYNEQFF. The CDR3 DNA reads as TGTGCCAGCAGTAGGACTAGCCAGACCTACAATGAGCAGTTCTTC.

The chain is built from TRBV5-4 and TRBJ2-1; the D is unclear. Trimming stripped 0 bases from V and 0 bases from J, with 7 bases between. The CDR3 sequence is 15 residues long. CDR1 is SGHNT, CDR2 YYREEE, per germline (reference sequence). The CDR3 DNA reads TGTGCCAGCAGCTTGGACTTGAGCTCCTACAATGAGCAGTTCTTC. The encoded protein is CASSLDLSSYNEQFF.

The chain combines TRBV19 with TRBJ2-1; TRBD1 matches at 9 bases. This CDR3 has 13 amino acids. V dropped 2 bases and J dropped 15; count of bases not matched to a gene: 8. Germline CDR1 LNHDA, CDR2 SQIVND (reference sequence). The CDR3 coding sequence is TGTGCCAGTAGTATACTCGCGGGACAGGGAAGGTTCTTC. As protein: CASSILAGQGRFF.

The V and J genes are TRBV4-2 and TRBJ2-2; 9 positions agree with TRBD1. Germline CDR1 is LGHNA and CDR2 is YNFKEQ. J gave up 5 bases and V 1 base, and 2 bases lay outside the gene matches. CDR3 length: 15 residues. The DNA for the CDR3 is TGTGCCAGCAGCCAAGTCGGACAGGGGACCGGGGAGCTGTTTTTT. As protein: CASSQVGQGTGELFF.

V usage is TRBV6-6 and J usage is TRBJ2-3, with TRBD1 as a possible D gene (6 bases). Germline V gene lookup returns CDR1 MNHNY and CDR2 SVGAGI (reference sequence). V lost 7 bases and J lost 6, with 14 bases in between. The CDR3 sequence is 13 residues long. The CDR3 coding sequence is TGTGCCAGCATCCGCGAGGGGGAGGATACGCAGTATTTT. It encodes CASIREGEDTQYF.

The chain joins TRBV30 to TRBJ1-6, with D unclear. V shed 1 base and J shed 0 bases, with 10 bases lying between them. This CDR3 region has 16 residues. CDR1 and CDR2 from the germline V gene are GTSNPN and SVGIG (reference sequence). The DNA for the CDR3 is TGTGCCTGGAGTGGGGGAGGCAGCTCCTATAATTCACCCCTCCACTTT. Translating it yields CAWSGGGSSYNSPLHF. The entire variable domain, with the rest obtained from reference TRBV30 and TRBJ1-6, is as follows: SQTIHQWPATLVQPVGSPLSLECTVEGTSNPNLYWYRQAAGRGLQLLFYSVGIGQISSEVPQNLSASRPQDRQFILSSKKLLLSDSGFYLCAWSGGGSSYNSPLHFGNGTRLTVT.

This rearrangement joins TRBV4-2 to TRBJ1-3; no firm D call. V lost 4 bases to trimming and J lost 2 bases, with 12 bases between them. This CDR3 spans 15 amino acids. Germline assignment: CDR1 LGHNA and CDR2 YNFKEQ. As DNA, the CDR3 is TGTGCCAGCAGCCTCACACGGGCGCCTGGAAACACCATATATTTT. Amino acids: CASSLTRAPGNTIYF.

The chain is built from TRBV27 and TRBJ2-3; TRBD2 matches at 15 bases. The V and J ends lost 5 bases and 2 bases, in that order; junction bases with no gene match: 11. This CDR3 comprises 19 residues. The V gene's germline CDR1 is MNHEY and CDR2 SMNVEV (reference sequence). The CDR3: CASSAQPGLAGGFTDTQYF. In nucleotides, the CDR3 is TGTGCCAGCAGTGCTCAGCCGGGACTAGCGGGGGGCTTCACAGATACGCAGTATTTT.

The rearrangement uses TRBV6-1 and TRBJ1-2; possibly TRBD1 for D (5 bases). The CDR3 totals 17 residues. V lost 0 bases, J lost 4 bases, and 18 bases lay in between. Germline V gene lookup returns CDR1 MNHNS and CDR2 SASEGT. In DNA, the CDR3 is TGTGCCAGCAGTGAAGCCGACAGCACAATGATCATCTATGGCTACACCTTC. It translates to CASSEADSTMIIYGYTF.

The V gene is TRBV7-2, the J gene TRBJ1-5; D is perhaps TRBD1 (6 bases). The CDR3 runs to 15 residues. Germline V lookup: CDR1 SGHTA, CDR2 FQGNSA. Trimming cost V 2 bases and J 4 bases, with 12 bases left between them. Here the CDR3 reads CASSLNSGVNQPQHF. The CDR3 DNA follows: TGTGCCAGCAGCTTAAATTCAGGGGTTAATCAGCCCCAGCATTTT. The full variable domain, rest sourced from reference TRBV7-2 and TRBJ1-5, is GAGVSQSPSNKVTEKGKDVELRCDPISGHTALYWYRQSLGQGLEFLIYFQGNSAPDKSGLPSDRFSAERTGGSVSTLTIQRTQQEDSAVYLCASSLNSGVNQPQHFGDGTRLSIL.

The CDR3 loop is CASSLGVQWETNTGELFF. In DNA, the CDR3 is TGTGCCAGCAGCTTAGGAGTCCAGTGGGAAACGAACACCGGGGAGCTGTTTTTT. V usage is TRBV11-2 and J usage is TRBJ2-2, with unresolved D. Germline CDR1 reads SGHAT; CDR2 reads FQNNGV. Trimming left V 1 base short and J 0 bases short, with 15 bases between. CDR3 length: 18 amino acids.